This T cell receptor (beta chain) was sequenced for a study of identical twins. The V gene's germline CDR1 is MGHRA and CDR2 YSYEKL. This CDR3 is 16 amino acids long. Trimming took 4 bases from V and 5 from J, leaving 20 bases between them. For this clonotype: Its target is unknown.

Study results and caveats: There was more out-of-frame TCR alpha sharing in monozygotic twins than models estimated. Those out-of-frame alpha sequences shared by twins showed an excess of low generation probability. High-abundance cord blood beta clonotypes had fewer insertions; memory repertoires showed none.

Each cDNA held unique molecular identifiers, and template switching gave it a universal primer site. TCRdb re-called the 5' RACE reads with MiXCR, one entry per CDR3 protein. The sample yields about 280,000 distinct CDR3 sequences, less than 9% seen once. The sample also formed part of further work on yellow fever vaccine responses in identical twins.

The sequenced sample was memory (CD45RO+) T cells sorted from blood. The V and J genes are TRBV4-1 and TRBJ1-2, with unresolved D. This receptor was identified in a woman aged 18 to 35 in good health. CDR3 sequence reads: CASSLSIGRSEYGYTF. For the CDR3, the DNA is TGCGCCAGCAGCCTATCAATTGGGAGGTCAGAATATGGCTACACCTTC.